These 28 T cell receptor beta chains originate from one sample sequenced in a study of graft-versus-host responses after intestinal transplantation. Tissue processing of the graft released intraepithelial and lamina propria lymphocytes from it. This table comes from immunoSEQ multiplex PCR, and its TCRdb copy is limited to in-frame clones, with some not included. This sample yields 9,500 to 15,000 clones, of which about 68% are seen a single time; 4% to 5.5% belongs to the top ten. The source material was ileum tissue, sampled less than 150 days after intestinal transplantation. The receptors were sampled from a human patient who received an intestinal transplant, so some T cells may come from the graft donor.

This chain uses TRBV10-3 with TRBJ2-7; perhaps TRBD1 as D (5 bases). With 0 bases removed from V and 0 bases from J, the gap between germline ends came to 6 bases. CDR1 is ENHRY and CDR2 is SYGVKD in the germline V gene. There are 14 residues in the CDR3. The CDR3 sequence is CAISESRGSYEQYF. CDR3 nucleotides: TGTGCCATCAGTGAGTCAAGGGGCTCCTACGAGCAGTACTTC.

This clone was seen once. V is TRBV19 and J is TRBJ1-1; D may be TRBD1 (6 bases). This CDR3 is built from 10 residues. The germline V gene encodes CDR1 LNHDA and CDR2 SQIVND (reference sequence). The V end lost 7 bases, the J end lost 14 bases, and 14 bases lay between the germline ends. CDR3 DNA sequence: TGTGCCAGTACTATGACAGGCGTATTCTTT. This gives the protein CASTMTGVFF.

The chain links TRBV7-9 to TRBJ2-1; 8 bases are a match to TRBD2. V was pared by 4 bases and J by 9 bases, with 8 bases of the junction left unmatched. The CDR3 extends over 14 amino acids. Per germline, CDR1 SEHNR and CDR2 FQNEAQ (reference sequence). The CDR3 DNA reads as TGTGCCAGCAGCTCACCGGGACTAGACGGTGAGCAGTTCTTC. It encodes CASSSPGLDGEQFF.

V usage is TRBV15 and J usage is TRBJ2-1; TRBD2 aligns across 8 bases. V dropped 1 base and J dropped 0; count of bases not matched to a gene: 2. The CDR3 contains 16 residues. Germline-derived CDR1 and CDR2 are LNHNV and YYDKDF (reference sequence). Written as DNA, the CDR3 is TGTGCCACCAGCAGAGGGGCGGGGGGCTCCTACAATGAGCAGTTCTTC. Residues: CATSRGAGGSYNEQFF.

In DNA, the CDR3 is TGTGCCAGCAGCTTGCAGGGGGCTATTATCTACGAGCAGTACTTC. Its translation: CASSLQGAIIYEQYF. The J gene is TRBJ2-7, the V gene TRBV5-8; 8 bases align to TRBD1. There are 15 residues in the CDR3. Germline V gene data show CDR1 as SGHTS and CDR2 as YDEGEE. V dropped 1 base and J dropped 3; count of bases not matched to a gene: 6.

J is TRBJ2-7 and V is TRBV18, with a possible D match to TRBD2 (6 bases). The CDR3 extends over 15 amino acids. V shed 3 bases and J shed 1 base, with 13 bases lying between them. Germline V lookup: CDR1 KGHSH, CDR2 LQKENI. In DNA form, the CDR3 reads TGTGCCAGCTCACCTCGCGTAGGGACTTCCTACGAGCAGTACTTC. This sequence encodes CASSPRVGTSYEQYF. Based on the CDR3 plus reference TRBV18 and TRBJ2-7, the full variable domain is NAGVMQNPRHLVRRRGQEARLRCSPMKGHSHVYWYRQLPEEGLKFMVYLQKENIIDESGMPKERFSAEFPKEGPSILRIQQVVRGDSAAYFCASSPRVGTSYEQYFGPGTRLTVT.

The chain is built from TRBV6-5 and TRBJ2-1; D is perhaps TRBD1 (7 bases). The germline V gene has CDR1 MNHEY and CDR2 SVGAGI. This CDR3 comprises 13 residues. V gave up 6 bases and J gave up 6 bases, with 12 bases separating them. CDR3 nucleotides: TGTGCCAGCAGGCGGGACAGCCGCAATGAGCAGTTCTTC. Its protein is CASRRDSRNEQFF.

The chain uses TRBV19 and TRBJ1-1, with D uncertain. With 3 bases removed from V and 7 bases from J, the gap between germline ends came to 9 bases. Germline V gene data show CDR1 as LNHDA and CDR2 as SQIVND (reference sequence). The CDR3 loop spans 12 amino acids. CDR3 nucleotide sequence: TGTGCCAGTAGTATCGGGGTAAGTGAAGCTTTCTTT. It translates to CASSIGVSEAFF.

The chain carries TRBV5-4 and TRBJ2-4; a possible D gene is TRBD2 (5 bases). V was cut by 3 bases and J by 1 base, with 14 bases left in between. Germline V gene lookup returns CDR1 SGHNT and CDR2 YYREEE (reference sequence). The CDR3 totals 16 residues. CDR3 sequence reads: CASSSFSEGAKNIQYF. The CDR3 coding sequence is TGTGCCAGCAGCTCGTTTAGTGAGGGCGCCAAAAACATTCAGTACTTC.

This sequence joins TRBV5-1 and TRBJ2-3; tentative D call: TRBD1 (6 bases). V was cut by 2 bases and J by 0 bases, with 13 bases left in between. The germline V gene encodes CDR1 SGHRS and CDR2 YFSETQ. The CDR3 has 16 residues. The CDR3 region has the DNA TGCGCCAGCAGCTTCACCCAGGACAGCAGCACAGATACGCAGTATTTT. This encodes CASSFTQDSSTDTQYF. The full variable domain, rest sourced from reference TRBV5-1 and TRBJ2-3, is KAGVTQTPRYLIKTRGQQVTLSCSPISGHRSVSWYQQTPGQGLQFLFEYFSETQRNKGNFPGRFSGRQFSNSRSEMNVSTLELGDSALYLCASSFTQDSSTDTQYFGPGTRLTVL.

The chain uses TRBV11-2 and TRBJ2-3, with a possible D match to TRBD2 (5 bases). The germline V and J ends were trimmed by 3 bases and 0 bases, with 10 bases remaining between them. This CDR3 region has 15 residues. Germline V gene sequence: CDR1 SGHAT, CDR2 FQNNGV. The CDR3 spells CASSLIGDSTDTQYF. CDR3 sequence (DNA): TGTGCCAGCAGCTTGATCGGGGATAGCACAGATACGCAGTATTTT.

This clone was recorded only once. This chain connects TRBV9 to TRBJ2-5; 9 bases align to TRBD1. This CDR3 is built from 15 residues. Germline V lookup: CDR1 SGDLS, CDR2 YYNGEE. V shed 3 bases and J 3 bases; nucleotides not matched to a gene: 6. The CDR3 sequence is CASSGDRVVEETQYF. Written as DNA, the CDR3 is TGTGCCAGCAGCGGGGACAGGGTAGTTGAAGAGACCCAGTACTTC.

The V and J genes are TRBV7-2 and TRBJ2-5, with unresolved D. Trimming cost V 1 base and J 6 bases, with 18 bases left between them. This CDR3 has 16 amino acids. CDR1 is SGHTA, CDR2 FQGNSA, per germline. The CDR3 sequence is CASSLVSVGSGQTQYF. DNA of the CDR3: TGTGCCAGCAGCTTAGTTTCGGTGGGTTCTGGGCAGACCCAGTACTTC.

This clone was detected only a few times. The chain employs TRBV6-1 and TRBJ1-2; no definite D call. The CDR3 extends over 12 amino acids. Germline CDR1 is MNHNS and CDR2 is SASEGT. Trimming pared 0 bases from V and 5 bases from J, leaving 4 bases between. The CDR3 is CASSEALYGYTF. CDR3 sequence (DNA): TGTGCCAGCAGTGAAGCTCTGTATGGCTACACCTTC.

The J gene is TRBJ1-2, the V gene TRBV6-6; D remains unclear. The germline V gene encodes CDR1 MNHNY and CDR2 SVGAGI (reference sequence). V lost 4 bases and J 8 bases, leaving 23 bases between the germline ends. The CDR3 loop spans 16 amino acids. This CDR3 reads CASSSHTTGIGGGYTF. The CDR3 region has the DNA TGTGCCAGCAGTTCCCACACCACGGGGATCGGAGGGGGCTACACCTTC.

The chain joins TRBV5-6 to TRBJ2-3; 7 bases line up with TRBD2. CDR3 length equals 15 residues. V lost 4 bases and J lost 3; bases outside the gene matches: 8. CDR1 is SGHDT, CDR2 YYEEEE, per germline. The CDR3 sequence is CASSAGTMGTDTQYF. As DNA, the CDR3 is TGTGCCAGCAGCGCCGGGACTATGGGGACAGATACGCAGTATTTT. The full variable domain, its missing parts supplied by reference TRBV5-6 and TRBJ2-3, is DAGVTQSPTHLIKTRGQQVTLRCSPKSGHDTVSWYQQALGQGPQFIFQYYEEEERQRGNFPDRFSGHQFPNYSSELNVNALLLGDSALYLCASSAGTMGTDTQYFGPGTRLTVL.

This chain links TRBV6-5 with TRBJ1-2; the match to TRBD1 covers 7 bases. The germline gives CDR1 MNHEY, CDR2 SVGAGI. V was pared by 5 bases and J by 1 base, with 7 bases of the junction left unmatched. This CDR3 spans 15 amino acids. The CDR3 region is CASSARDRDNYGYTF. For the CDR3, the DNA is TGTGCCAGCAGTGCCCGGGACAGAGATAACTATGGCTACACCTTC.

The chain is built from TRBV7-3 and TRBJ2-3, with D tentatively TRBD2 (5 bases). The CDR3 extends over 15 amino acids. V gave up 3 bases and J gave up 6 bases, with 16 bases separating them. Germline V gives CDR1 SGHTA, CDR2 FQGTGA. The CDR3 DNA reads as TGTGCCAGCAGCTTCTCGCCTAGCCCCTCGGATACGCAGTATTTT. It yields the protein CASSFSPSPSDTQYF.

The chain links TRBV28 to TRBJ2-7, with TRBD1 matching 9 bases. This CDR3 is built from 19 residues. Germline CDR1 is MDHEN and CDR2 is SYDVKM. Trimming took 1 base from V and 6 from J; bases not matched to a gene: 19. For the CDR3, the DNA is TGTGCCAGCAGTTTATCCTACTTTAACTCCCGGGACAGGGTTAGCGAGCAGTACTTC. It yields the protein CASSLSYFNSRDRVSEQYF.

This chain links TRBV7-3 with TRBJ2-1, with D perhaps TRBD2 (5 bases). With 9 bases removed from V and 12 bases from J, the gap between germline ends came to 24 bases. The germline V gene encodes CDR1 SGHTA and CDR2 FQGTGA. The CDR3 consists of 14 residues. CDR3: CARSTRILCQGQFF. DNA of the CDR3: TGTGCCAGATCCACTAGGATCCTCTGTCAAGGGCAGTTCTTC.

The J gene is TRBJ1-5, the V gene TRBV9; tentatively, D is TRBD1 (5 bases). From germline, CDR1 is SGDLS and CDR2 YYNGEE. V dropped 0 bases and J dropped 2 bases, with 6 bases sitting between them. The CDR3 extends over 14 amino acids. CDR3 amino acids: CASSVGGGNQPQHF. In nucleotides, the CDR3 is TGTGCCAGCAGCGTAGGGGGCGGCAATCAGCCCCAGCATTTT. The full variable domain, its missing parts supplied by reference TRBV9 and TRBJ1-5, is DSGVTQTPKHLITATGQRVTLRCSPRSGDLSVYWYQQSLDQGLQFLIQYYNGEERAKGNILERFSAQQFPDLHSELNLSSLELGDSALYFCASSVGGGNQPQHFGDGTRLSIL.

In this sample, this clone turned up a few times. The chain carries TRBV19 and TRBJ2-7; 8 bases fit TRBD2. The germline CDR1 and CDR2 sequences are LNHDA and SQIVND (reference sequence). The CDR3 runs 14 residues. The V gene end was trimmed by 2 bases and the J gene end by 6 bases; junction bases not matched to a gene: 6. This CDR3 is CASSIPSGGAEQYF. CDR3 nucleotide sequence: TGTGCCAGTAGTATACCGTCGGGAGGGGCCGAGCAGTACTTC.

J is TRBJ1-5 and V is TRBV7-9; the D gene is possibly TRBD1 (6 bases). There are 15 residues in the CDR3. Trimming removed 1 base at V and 3 bases at J, with 10 bases between. CDR1 is SEHNR and CDR2 is FQNEAQ in the germline V gene (reference sequence). The CDR3 reads CASSLGTVNNQPQHF. The CDR3 DNA reads TGTGCCAGCAGCTTAGGGACAGTGAACAATCAGCCCCAGCATTTT.

The chain carries TRBV18 and TRBJ2-7; 8 nucleotides match TRBD2. Germline CDR1 KGHSH, CDR2 LQKENI. After removal of 4 bases from V and 5 bases from J, the junction contained 10 bases not matched to a gene. The CDR3 is 15 amino acids. CDR3 residues: CASSRPGLELHEQYF. CDR3 bases: TGTGCCAGCTCACGCCCGGGACTAGAGCTCCACGAGCAGTACTTC.

V and J are TRBV4-2 and TRBJ1-5, with 8 positions matching TRBD1. The CDR3 contains 15 residues. The germline gives CDR1 LGHNA, CDR2 YNFKEQ. V lost 6 bases and J lost 7; bases outside the gene matches: 11. This CDR3 reads CASSPLGQAGQPQHF. The CDR3 nucleotides are TGTGCCAGCAGTCCGTTGGGACAGGCCGGGCAGCCCCAGCATTTT.

This clone was seen only once. The CDR3: CASSLGVEEEQYF. In nucleotides, the CDR3 is TGCGCCAGCAGCTTGGGGGTCGAGGAGGAGCAGTACTTC. The chain carries TRBV5-1 and TRBJ2-7; no definite D call. Trimming took 0 bases from V and 7 from J, leaving 11 bases between them. The germline gives CDR1 SGHRS, CDR2 YFSETQ. The CDR3 spans 13 residues.

The V and J genes are TRBV7-2 and TRBJ2-2; 8 bases match TRBD1. The CDR3 sequence is 15 residues long. V gave up 5 bases and J gave up 4 bases; unmatched junction bases: 6. CDR1 and CDR2 from the germline V gene are SGHTA and FQGNSA. The CDR3 bases are TGTGCCAGCAGCCGCTGGACAGGGTTCACCGGGGAGCTGTTTTTT. Translated: CASSRWTGFTGELFF.

This clone has only a few counts. The V and J genes are TRBV7-8 and TRBJ2-7, with a weak D call TRBD1 (6 bases). The CDR3 contains 15 residues. Deletions cut 5 bases from V and 2 bases from J, with 16 bases between. In germline, CDR1 is SGHVS, CDR2 FQNEAQ. The CDR3 region has the DNA TGTGCCAGCAGCCAGAAAGGACAGCTAGCCTACGAGCAGTACTTC. Protein sequence: CASSQKGQLAYEQYF.